The 14 T cell receptor beta chains below were found in one sample sequenced in a study of blood T cell repertoires in COVID-19. The repertoire was sequenced with immunoSEQ multiplex PCR; TCRdb's copy has only in-frame clones and lacks some. The sample holds some 200,000 clones, about 85% seen once. The sample consisted of peripheral blood. All receptors come from a woman in her fifties or sixties who had recovered from COVID-19.

The chain links TRBV7-9 to TRBJ2-3; 9 nucleotides line up with TRBD1. CDR1 and CDR2 (germline): SEHNR, FQNEAQ (reference sequence). The CDR3 sequence is 15 residues long. V trimming: 5 bases; J trimming: 4 bases; junction bases outside the gene matches: 7. The CDR3 coding sequence is TGTGCCAGCAGCGCCAGGACAGGGGAGGCAGATACGCAGTATTTT. This sequence encodes CASSARTGEADTQYF.

This chain connects TRBV9 to TRBJ2-7; 7 nucleotides agree with TRBD2. Germline lookup yields CDR1 SGDLS and CDR2 YYNGEE. The CDR3 length is 15 residues. V shed 0 bases and J 2 bases; nucleotides not matched to a gene: 5. This CDR3 reads CASSVAPGGTYEQYF. CDR3 DNA: TGTGCCAGCAGCGTAGCTCCCGGGGGGACCTACGAGCAGTACTTC.

V usage is TRBV3-1 (or the pseudogene TRBV3-2) and J usage is TRBJ2-7; TRBD2 aligns across 7 bases. With 1 base clipped from V and 0 bases from J, the junction kept 3 bases outside the gene matches. Germline CDR1 and CDR2: LGHDT and YNNKEL (reference sequence). This CDR3 region has 15 residues. CDR3 coding DNA: TGTGCCAGCAGCCAAGTGGGAGGGAGCTCCTACGAGCAGTACTTC. Encoded protein: CASSQVGGSSYEQYF.

This chain joins TRBV11-2 and TRBJ1-4; 10 bases align to TRBD1. Germline V gene data show CDR1 as SGHAT and CDR2 as FQNNGV. V dropped 5 bases and J dropped 7; count of bases not matched to a gene: 10. The CDR3 is 16 amino acids. This CDR3 reads CASSLHWTGGTEKLFF. The CDR3 DNA reads TGTGCCAGCAGCCTACACTGGACAGGGGGGACTGAAAAACTGTTTTTT.

This chain connects TRBV5-6 to TRBJ2-7; D is possibly TRBD2 (5 bases). Germline V CDR1 and CDR2: SGHDT, YYEEEE. This CDR3 spans 13 amino acids. V was pared by 4 bases and J by 1 base, with 9 bases between. The CDR3 spells CASSTDLSYEQYF. CDR3 coding DNA: TGTGCCAGCAGCACGGACTTATCCTACGAGCAGTACTTC.

Worth noting for this clone: Different DNA sequences within this sample yield the same CDR3. The chain recombines TRBV6-4 with TRBJ2-1; 11 bases are a match to TRBD2. CDR3 length: 15 residues. With V trimmed by 3 bases and J by 9 bases, 7 bases remained unmatched. Germline CDR1 reads MRHNA; CDR2 reads SNTAGT. The CDR3 nucleotides are TGTGCCAGCAGTGAGTTAGCGGGGGGGCGTAGTGAGCAGTTCTTC. Amino acid sequence: CASSELAGGRSEQFF.

The chain has TRBV12-3 or TRBV12-4 and TRBJ1-1; possible D gene TRBD1, 6 bases. Trimming removed 5 bases at V and 8 bases at J, with 12 bases between. The CDR3 has 12 residues. This CDR3 reads CASSPHQGEAFF. In DNA, the CDR3 is TGTGCCAGCAGTCCGCATCAGGGGGAAGCTTTCTTT.

This clone has ten or more counts. The CDR3, as DNA: TGTGCCAGCTCGGGCAACAGGGATGAAGCTTTCTTT. It translates to CASSGNRDEAFF. The V gene is TRBV18, the J gene TRBJ1-1, with D possibly TRBD1 on 6 matching bases. The V gene's germline CDR1 is KGHSH and CDR2 LQKENI. The V gene lost 6 bases and the J gene lost 7 bases, with 12 bases spanning the gap. The CDR3 runs to 12 residues.

V usage is TRBV19 and J usage is TRBJ1-1; tentatively, D is TRBD1 (5 bases). CDR3 size: 13 residues. Trimming shortened V by 11 bases and J by 6 bases, and 19 bases separated the two germline ends. Germline V gene lookup returns CDR1 LNHDA and CDR2 SQIVND (reference sequence). CDR3 DNA sequence: TGTGCCGCCTCCCCAGGCGGGGCGGCTGAAGCTTTCTTT. It codes for CAASPGGAAEAFF. Full variable domain (outside the CDR3, taken from reference TRBV19 and TRBJ1-1): DGGITQSPKYLFRKEGQNVTLSCEQNLNHDAMYWYRQDPGQGLRLIYYSQIVNDFQKGDIAEGYSVSREKKESFPLTVTSAQKNPTAFYLCAASPGGAAEAFFGQGTRLTVV.

This clone was seen just once. V gene TRBV5-1 combines with J gene TRBJ2-6; D uncertain. V was shortened by 0 bases and J by 2 bases, with 6 bases between the two germline ends. Germline loops: CDR1 SGHRS, CDR2 YFSETQ. The CDR3 contains 15 residues. CDR3: CASSLVQPGANVLTF. The CDR3 DNA follows: TGCGCCAGCAGCTTGGTACAGCCTGGGGCCAACGTCCTGACTTTC.

The chain carries TRBV19 and TRBJ2-3; 9 bases map to TRBD1. Germline assignment: CDR1 LNHDA and CDR2 SQIVND (reference sequence). The CDR3 runs to 15 residues. The J segment lost 3 bases and the V segment lost 4 bases, leaving 5 bases of the junction unmatched. The CDR3: CASSRTGVLTDTQYF. For the CDR3, the DNA is TGTGCCAGTAGTAGGACAGGGGTTCTAACAGATACGCAGTATTTT.

V usage is TRBV6-2 or TRBV6-3 and J usage is TRBJ1-4; 11 nucleotides match TRBD1. Germline lookup yields CDR1 MNHEY and CDR2 SVGEGT. J gave up 12 bases and V 6 bases, and 9 bases lay outside the gene matches. The CDR3 contains 14 residues. The CDR3 reads CASSFGTGGGQLFF. CDR3 sequence (DNA): TGTGCCAGCAGCTTTGGGACAGGGGGAGGACAACTGTTTTTT.

CDR3 sequence reads: CASSPRRVSETEAFF. Here the CDR3 DNA reads TGTGCCAGCTCACCACGACGGGTGAGTGAGACTGAAGCTTTCTTT. V is TRBV18 and J is TRBJ1-1; D is ambiguous. The length of the CDR3 is 15 residues. The germline V and J ends were trimmed by 1 base and 5 bases, with 14 bases remaining between them. CDR1 is KGHSH, CDR2 LQKENI, per germline.

The rearrangement links TRBV6-5 to TRBJ1-1; D perhaps matches TRBD1 (5 bases). CDR1 and CDR2 from the germline V gene are MNHEY and SVGAGI. V was pared by 0 bases and J by 0 bases, with 11 bases between. The CDR3 contains 16 residues. The CDR3 sequence is CASSYSGGAMNTEAFF. For the CDR3, the DNA is TGTGCCAGCAGTTACTCCGGCGGGGCCATGAACACTGAAGCTTTCTTT.